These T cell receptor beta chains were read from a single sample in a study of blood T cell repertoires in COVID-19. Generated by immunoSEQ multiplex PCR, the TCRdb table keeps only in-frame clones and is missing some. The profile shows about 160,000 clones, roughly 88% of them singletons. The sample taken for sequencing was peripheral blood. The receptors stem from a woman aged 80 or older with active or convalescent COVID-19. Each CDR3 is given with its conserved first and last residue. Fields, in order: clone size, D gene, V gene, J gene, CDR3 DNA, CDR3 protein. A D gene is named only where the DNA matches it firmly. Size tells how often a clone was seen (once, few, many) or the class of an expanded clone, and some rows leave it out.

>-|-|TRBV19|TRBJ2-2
TGTGCCAGTTTCAAGGGGGACACCTACACCGGGGAGCTGTTTTTT
CASFKGDTYTGELFF
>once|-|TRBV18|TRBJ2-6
TGTGCCAGCTCACCACCGGGCAGTTCTGGGGCCAACGTCCTGACTTTC
CASSPPGSSGANVLTF
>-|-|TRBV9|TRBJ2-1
TGTGCCAGCAGCGTAGATGAGGGGGCCTACAATGAGCAGTTCTTC
CASSVDEGAYNEQFF
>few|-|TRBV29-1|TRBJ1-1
TGCAGCGTTTCTGAACCAGGGCGAGCTTTCTTT
CSVSEPGRAFF
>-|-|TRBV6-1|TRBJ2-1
TGTGCCAGCAGTGACGGGACATCCTCCTACAATGAGCAGTTCTTC
CASSDGTSSYNEQFF
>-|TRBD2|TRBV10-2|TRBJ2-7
TGCGCCAGCGCCGGGACTAACCGATACGAGCAGTACTTC
CASAGTNRYEQYF
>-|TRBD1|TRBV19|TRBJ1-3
TGTGCCAGTAGCCAGGGGGCAGCGAACACCATATATTTT
CASSQGAANTIYF
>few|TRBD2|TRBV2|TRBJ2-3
TGTGCCAGCAGTGGGACTAGCGGAATCAATCCCACAGATACGCAGTATTTT
CASSGTSGINPTDTQYF
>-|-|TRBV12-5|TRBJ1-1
TGTGCTAGTGGTTTGCCCTCCAGTCGCACTGAAGCTTTCTTT
CASGLPSSRTEAFF
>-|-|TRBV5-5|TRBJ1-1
TGTGCCAGCAGCTTGGGGCCTTCGGTGGCGGCTAGGGAAGCTTTCTTT
CASSLGPSVAAREAFF
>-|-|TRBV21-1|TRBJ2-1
TGTGCCAGCAGCGGGGTAGACGGGACAGGATTTCATGTTGCTTACAATGAGCAGTTCTTC
CASSGVDGTGFHVAYNEQFF
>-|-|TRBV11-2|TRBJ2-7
TGTGCCAGCAGCTTAGGGGGGCGCTTAGCCTACGAGCAGTACTTC
CASSLGGRLAYEQYF
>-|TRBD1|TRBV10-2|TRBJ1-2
TGCGCCAGCAGTGAACCGGGACAGGGCCCCTATGGCTACACCTTC
CASSEPGQGPYGYTF
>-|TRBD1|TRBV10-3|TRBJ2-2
TGTGCCGCTGAACAGGGGGCGGGCACCGGGGAGCTGTTTTTT
CAAEQGAGTGELFF
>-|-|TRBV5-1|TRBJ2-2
TGCGCCAGCAGCTTGGGACAAGACACCGGGGAGCTGTTTTTT
CASSLGQDTGELFF
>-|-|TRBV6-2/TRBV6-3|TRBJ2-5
TGTGCCAGCAGTTACGTCGGAGGCCCCGGAAGACCCCAGTACTTC
CASSYVGGPGRPQYF
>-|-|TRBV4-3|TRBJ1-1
TGCGCCAGCAGCCACTCGACCTCCTCCGGGACAGAAGCTTTCTTT
CASSHSTSSGTEAFF
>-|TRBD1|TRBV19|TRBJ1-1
TGTGCCAGTAGTTATGGGGACAGGGGGTACACTGAAGCTTTCTTT
CASSYGDRGYTEAFF
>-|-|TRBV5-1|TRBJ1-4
TGCGCCAGCAGCTTGAGCGTCGGACAGTCGAATGAAAAACTGTTTTTT
CASSLSVGQSNEKLFF
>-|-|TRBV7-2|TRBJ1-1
TGTGCCAGCAGCTTATTATCCTCCCAGTGGACTGAAGCTTTCTTT
CASSLLSSQWTEAFF
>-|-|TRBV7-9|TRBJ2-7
TGTGCCAGCAGCGCCTACAGGGGGGGAGCCTACGAGCAGTACTTC
CASSAYRGGAYEQYF
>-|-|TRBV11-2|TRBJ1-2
TGTGCCAGCAGCTTAGGGCAGGGTTATGGCTACACCTTC
CASSLGQGYGYTF
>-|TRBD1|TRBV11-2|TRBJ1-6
TGTGCCAGCAGCCCTCAGACAGGGGGCAGGTCACCCCTCCACTTT
CASSPQTGGRSPLHF
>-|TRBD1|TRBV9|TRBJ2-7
TGTGCCAGCATACGGACAGGGCCCAATTCCGAGCAGTACTTC
CASIRTGPNSEQYF
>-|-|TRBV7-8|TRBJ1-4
TGTGCCAGCAGCCGAGACAGGTCGGCTAATGAAAAACTGTTTTTT
CASSRDRSANEKLFF
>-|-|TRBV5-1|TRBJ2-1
TGCGCCAGCAGCCAGGGCGGCGTGACCTACAATGAGCAGTTCTTC
CASSQGGVTYNEQFF
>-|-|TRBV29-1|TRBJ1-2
TGCAGCGTTGACCTACAGGGCGGCTATGGCTACACCTTC
CSVDLQGGYGYTF
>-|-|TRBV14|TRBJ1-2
TGTGCCAGCAGCCAAGATTTCAGGGGCAGTCTGTATGGCTACACCTTC
CASSQDFRGSLYGYTF
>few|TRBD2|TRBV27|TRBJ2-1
TGTGCCAGCAGTTTATCTCGAGCGGGGGGCAACAATGAGCAGTTCTTC
CASSLSRAGGNNEQFF
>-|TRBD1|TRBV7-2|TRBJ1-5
TGTGCCAGCAGCCCGAACAGGGGGAATCAGCCCCAGCATTTT
CASSPNRGNQPQHF
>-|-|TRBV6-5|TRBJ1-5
TGTGCCAGCAGCGTCAGGGAAGGCAATCAGCCCCAGCATTTT
CASSVREGNQPQHF
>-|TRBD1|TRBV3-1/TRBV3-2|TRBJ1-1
TGTGCCAGCAGCCATCAGGGGGCTGAAGCTTTCTTT
CASSHQGAEAFF
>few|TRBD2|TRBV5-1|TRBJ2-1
TGCGCCAGCAGCTGGGGACTAGCGGGGGTAGGGAATGAGCAGTTCTTC
CASSWGLAGVGNEQFF
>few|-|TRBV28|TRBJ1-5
TGTGCCAGCACCCTCTCGACCGACACCAGGCCCCAGCATTTT
CASTLSTDTRPQHF
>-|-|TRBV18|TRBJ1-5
TGTGCCAGCTCACCATTGGGGGGGGCCTATCAGCCCCAGCATTTT
CASSPLGGAYQPQHF
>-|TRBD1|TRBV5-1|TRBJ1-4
TGCGCCAGCAGCTTGGGGGGACAGACCACTGGTGAAAAACTGTTTTTT
CASSLGGQTTGEKLFF